This TCR beta chain was profiled in a study of vaccination and CD4 T cells after COVID-19. Study background: Blood was drawn a median around 72 days post second dose, range 14 to 241. The authors exposed cells to overlapping spike peptides derived from SARS-CoV-2, HCoV-NL63, HCoV-OC43 and HCoV-229E.

Cultured CD4+ T cells had their DNA profiled by the Oncomine TCR Beta short-read assay. TCRdb reprocessed the PCR reads via MiXCR and lists one record per CDR3 protein. This table has more than 20,000 distinct CDR3 sequences, around 50% appearing once. 13 amino acids form the CDR3, both terminal residues included. As to treatment: roughly nine-day PBMC culture with coronavirus spike peptide pools or control peptides (ViraFEST assay). TCR sequencing followed the expansion of antigen-specific T cells with peptide pools in ViraFEST. This clonotype came up a few times. The antigen is not known. The DNA is omitted, as the CDR3 cannot be located on it reliably, and the CDR3 follows TCRdb's listing. Study-level results: Median reactive clonotypes, those recognizing SARS-CoV-2, rose from roughly 19 to 38, not significantly.

The TCR comes from a human donor who received a COVID-19 vaccine. The V call is TRBV21-1, the J call TRBJ1-3. TRBV21-1 is a listed pseudogene. Sample: CD4+ T cells from blood, cultured in vitro, taken before SARS-CoV-2 vaccination. CDR3 protein: CASGVAPGNTIYF.